One and the same sample provided the 6 T cell receptor beta chains below, sequenced in a study of long-term antiretroviral therapy in people with HIV. Researchers report immunoSEQ v3.0 was run at survey level. The repertoire was sequenced with immunoSEQ multiplex PCR; TCRdb's copy has only in-frame clones and lacks some. The sample comprises about 31,000 clones, 80% to 90% of which are singletons, and 3.8% rests with the top ten. The sequences come from unsorted PBMCs, collected 0.8 years before starting antiretroviral therapy. The receptors here all came from a man aged 18 to 30 with HIV.

The chain has TRBV27 and TRBJ1-4, with D possibly being TRBD1 (5 bases). V was trimmed by 3 bases and J by 8 bases, leaving 13 bases between them. The CDR3 is 14 residues long. Germline-derived CDR1 and CDR2 are MNHEY and SMNVEV (reference sequence). The CDR3: CASSLGPYGEKLFF. The CDR3, as DNA: TGTGCCAGCAGTTTGGGGCCCTATGGAGAAAAACTGTTTTTT.

V is TRBV13 and J is TRBJ1-2; D may be TRBD1 (6 bases). Germline loops: CDR1 PRHDT, CDR2 FYEKMQ (reference sequence). This CDR3 has 15 residues. V was pared by 5 bases and J by 0 bases, with 13 bases between. This chain's CDR3 is CASSRRTAPNYGYTF. CDR3 nucleotide sequence: TGTGCCAGCAGCCGCCGGACAGCTCCTAACTATGGCTACACCTTC.

The chain employs TRBV2 and TRBJ1-3, with D maybe TRBD1 (6 bases). This CDR3 has 16 amino acids. Trimming stripped 5 bases from V and 0 bases from J, with 14 bases between. Per germline, CDR1 SNHLY and CDR2 FYNNEI. CDR3 sequence: CASSKDRPSSGNTIYF. In DNA, the CDR3 is TGTGCCAGCAGTAAGGACAGACCTAGCTCTGGAAACACCATATATTTT.

V usage is TRBV11-3 and J usage is TRBJ2-1; possibly TRBD2 for D (5 bases). Germline CDR1 is SGHNT and CDR2 is YENEEA. Trimming took 5 bases from V and 0 from J, leaving 8 bases between them. The CDR3 is 14 residues long. For the CDR3, the DNA is TGTGCCAGCAGCGGGAGTCACTCCTACAATGAGCAGTTCTTC. This gives the protein CASSGSHSYNEQFF.

The chain combines TRBV18 with TRBJ2-5, with D tentatively TRBD2 (6 bases). Germline CDR1 is KGHSH and CDR2 is LQKENI. The V end lost 3 bases, the J end lost 3 bases, and 14 bases lay between the germline ends. CDR3 length equals 15 residues. The CDR3, as DNA: TGTGCCAGCTCACCGATACCCGGGGGAAAAGAGACCCAGTACTTC. Its translation is CASSPIPGGKETQYF.

The chain uses TRBV11-1 and TRBJ2-2, with D unclear. V was cut by 7 bases and J by 7 bases, with 7 bases left in between. Germline lookup yields CDR1 SGHAT and CDR2 FQDESV (reference sequence). This CDR3 is built from 11 residues. As DNA, the CDR3 is TGTGCCAGCAACAGATACGGGGAGCTGTTTTTT. This translates into CASNRYGELFF. The variable domain in full, completed from reference TRBV11-1 and TRBJ2-2, reads EAEVAQSPRYKITEKSQAVAFWCDPISGHATLYWYRQILGQGPELLVQFQDESVVDDSQLPKDRFSAERLKGVDSTLKIQPAELGDSAMYLCASNRYGELFFGEGSRLTVL.